This is a list of T cell receptor beta chains from one sample in a study of prognosis after radiotherapy for stage I lung cancer. TCRdb reprocessed the multiplex PCR reads with MiXCR, giving one entry per CDR3 protein. Here the sample spans around 30,000 distinct CDR3 sequences, 30% to 35% being singletons. Sequenced material: PBMCs, taken before or after stereotactic body radiation therapy (not recorded which). Source of these receptors: a donor over 45 with non-small cell lung cancer. CDR3s include the opening cysteine and the closing phenylalanine or tryptophan. The order of the fields is V gene, D gene, clone size, J gene, CDR3 protein, CDR3 DNA. A D gene is named only where the DNA matches it firmly. Expanded clones are given a class, and other clones once, few, many or no size at all.

TRBV7-9,TRBD2,many,TRBJ2-7,CASSHGGAYEQYF,TGTGCCAGCAGTCATGGGGGGGCCTACGAGCAGTACTTC
TRBV5-1,-,-,TRBJ2-2,CASNDKNTLELFF,TGCGCCAGCAATGACAAGAACACCTTGGAGCTGTTTTTT
TRBV2,-,-,TRBJ2-7,CASSHKRERDYEQYF,TGTGCCAGCAGTCACAAACGGGAAAGGGACTACGAGCAGTACTTC
TRBV19,-,-,TRBJ1-6,CASIISSWQGLGSPLHF,TGTGCCAGTATTATTTCAAGTTGGCAGGGCCTCGGATCACCCCTCCACTTT
TRBV9,-,-,TRBJ2-7,CASSVDGTEVYEQYF,TGTGCCAGCAGCGTAGACGGGACCGAAGTCTACGAGCAGTACTTC
TRBV5-1,TRBD2,many,TRBJ2-7,CASSLAPSGGLYEQYF,TGCGCCAGCAGCTTGGCCCCTAGCGGGGGGCTCTACGAGCAGTACTTC
TRBV27,-,many,TRBJ1-1,CASSLEGGEAFF,TGTGCCAGCAGTTTAGAGGGGGGTGAAGCTTTCTTT
TRBV20-1,TRBD2,many,TRBJ2-2,CSARGTSDGELFF,TGCAGTGCTAGGGGGACTAGCGACGGGGAGCTGTTTTTT
TRBV2,-,many,TRBJ1-1,CASSEHTGSAFF,TGTGCCAGCAGTGAACATACAGGGTCAGCTTTCTTT
TRBV2,TRBD1,once,TRBJ2-7,CSSNRDRILYDQYF,TGTTCCAGCAACCGGGACAGGATACTATACGATCAGTACTTC
TRBV6-1,-,once,TRBJ1-2,CATRGDSACYGYTF,TGTGCCACCCGCGGGGACTCCGCGTGTTATGGCTACACCTTC
TRBV11-2,TRBD2,many,TRBJ2-5,CASSLDRGAGVLETQYF,TGTGCCAGCAGCTTAGATCGGGGAGCGGGGGTTCTAGAGACCCAGTACTTC
TRBV30,-,many,TRBJ1-1,CAWNLGGKEAFF,TGTGCCTGGAATCTAGGGGGGAAAGAAGCTTTCTTT
TRBV6-1,-,-,TRBJ1-5,CASRSLGIQPQHF,TGTGCCAGCAGGTCGTTGGGTATTCAGCCCCAGCATTTT
TRBV20-1,-,-,TRBJ2-3,CSAAIGPSTYTQYF,TGCAGTGCTGCTATCGGACCTAGCACATATACGCAGTATTTT
TRBV2,TRBD1,many,TRBJ2-2,CASRMTGGFTGELFF,TGTGCCAGCAGGATGACAGGGGGTTTCACCGGGGAGCTGTTTTTT
TRBV6-1,TRBD1,-,TRBJ1-6,CDSSTGDSHLHF,TGTGACAGCAGTACAGGGGATTCACACCTCCACTTT
TRBV7-8,-,medium-sized,TRBJ2-3,CASSAQRITAQIGQYF,TGTGCCAGCAGCGCCCAGAGGATAACAGCCCAGATAGGGCAGTATTTT
TRBV6-1,-,many,TRBJ2-1,CASRTGYNEQFF,TGTGCCAGCAGGACAGGTTACAATGAGCAGTTCTTC
TRBV24-1,TRBD1,many,TRBJ2-3,CATSDRTGGTDTQYF,TGTGCCACCAGTGACCGGACAGGGGGCACAGATACGCAGTATTTT
TRBV4-2,TRBD1,-,TRBJ2-2,CASSPKDRETWELFF,TGTGCCAGCAGCCCTAAGGACAGGGAAACCTGGGAGCTATTTTTT
TRBV28,TRBD2,medium-sized,TRBJ2-7,CASSRQRGRYEQYF,TGTGCCAGCAGCCGACAGCGGGGACGGTACGAGCAGTACTTC
TRBV5-1,-,many,TRBJ2-7,CASSKDIYEQYF,TGCGCCAGCAGCAAAGACATCTACGAGCAGTACTTC
TRBV4-2,TRBD2,many,TRBJ2-3,CASSQDRIAGGTFSTDTQYF,TGTGCCAGCAGCCAAGATAGGATAGCGGGAGGGACTTTTAGCACAGATACGCAGTATTTT
TRBV3-1,TRBD1,-,TRBJ1-5,CASSETGVNQPQHF,TGTGCCAGCAGCGAGACAGGGGTCAATCAGCCCCAGCATTTT
TRBV20-1,-,medium-sized,TRBJ1-6,CSAGGKGYSPLHF,TGCAGTGCTGGGGGAAAGGGATATTCACCCCTCCACTTT
TRBV5-1,TRBD2,many,TRBJ2-2,CASTLSSGAVTGELFF,TGCGCCAGCACCCTATCTAGCGGAGCAGTCACCGGGGAGCTGTTTTTT
TRBV2,TRBD2,many,TRBJ2-3,CAASGRLQDTQYF,TGTGCCGCCAGCGGGAGGTTACAAGATACGCAGTATTTT
TRBV7-6,TRBD1,many,TRBJ2-2,CASSLAAAGGIRELFF,TGTGCCAGCAGCTTAGCTGCGGCAGGGGGCATAAGGGAGCTGTTTTTT
TRBV4-2,-,many,TRBJ1-4,CASSRQRDNEKLFF,TGTGCCAGCAGCCGACAGCGAGATAATGAAAAACTGTTTTTT
TRBV30,TRBD1,many,TRBJ1-5,CAYGQGGNQPQHF,TGTGCCTACGGACAGGGTGGTAATCAGCCCCAGCATTTT
TRBV28,-,many,TRBJ1-1,CASSFIGVGTEAFF,TGTGCCAGCAGTTTTATAGGGGTGGGCACTGAAGCTTTCTTT
TRBV5-1,-,many,TRBJ2-2,CASSPTNGGSNTGELFF,TGCGCCAGCAGCCCCACGAACGGGGGATCGAACACCGGGGAGCTGTTTTTT
TRBV25-1,TRBD1,many,TRBJ1-4,CASSEPQGATNEKLFF,TGTGCCAGCAGTGAGCCACAGGGGGCTACTAATGAAAAACTGTTTTTT
TRBV2,-,-,TRBJ2-3,CASGRTRCADTQYF,TGTGCCAGCGGACGGACAAGATGTGCAGATACGCAGTATTTT
TRBV19,-,-,TRBJ1-5,CASSIVGGNQPQHF,TGTGCCAGTAGTATCGTCGGTGGCAATCAGCCCCAGCATTTT
TRBV6-9,-,medium-sized,TRBJ1-6,CASSEKEGPRTALHF,TGTGCCAGCAGTGAAAAGGAGGGGCCGCGGACGGCCCTCCACTTT
TRBV12-3/TRBV12-4,-,-,TRBJ2-1,CASSWVPSEGNEQFF,TGTGCCAGCAGTTGGGTCCCCTCCGAGGGCAATGAGCAGTTCTTC
TRBV6-1,TRBD1,many,TRBJ2-7,CASGDSPAYEQYF,TGTGCCAGCGGGGACAGTCCGGCCTACGAGCAGTACTTC
TRBV9,TRBD2,many,TRBJ2-7,CASSVASGADEQYF,TGTGCCAGCAGCGTAGCTAGCGGGGCGGACGAGCAGTACTTC
TRBV30,-,once,TRBJ2-7,CAGSAGRRSYEQYF,TGTGCCGGGAGCGCTGGACGGCGCTCTTACGAGCAGTACTTC
TRBV5-1,TRBD1,many,TRBJ2-2,CASSRQGSTGELFF,TGCGCCAGCAGCAGACAGGGCTCCACCGGGGAGCTGTTTTTT
TRBV6-1,TRBD1,medium-sized,TRBJ2-7,CASSEEYRGWREQYF,TGTGCCAGCAGTGAAGAATACAGGGGGTGGCGCGAGCAGTACTTC
TRBV15,-,many,TRBJ2-1,CATSRANSLKVF,TGTGCCACCAGCAGAGCTAACAGCCTAAAGGTCTTC
TRBV28,-,medium-sized,TRBJ1-6,CAIIDRSYNSPLHF,TGTGCCATCATTGACAGGTCCTATAATTCACCCCTCCACTTT
TRBV19,TRBD1,many,TRBJ1-5,CASSFIGGRGSNQPQHF,TGTGCCAGTAGCTTTATCGGTGGCAGGGGGAGCAATCAGCCCCAGCATTTT
TRBV12-3/TRBV12-4,-,-,TRBJ1-5,CASRRTLTAPQHF,TGTGCCAGCAGACGGACACTTACGGCGCCCCAGCATTTT
TRBV4-1,-,few,TRBJ2-4,CASSPEGRPTDIQYF,TGCGCCAGCAGCCCGGAAGGTAGGCCTACGGACATTCAGTACTTC
TRBV20-1,-,-,TRBJ2-3,CSARIVDQADTQYF,TGCAGTGCTAGAATCGTAGACCAGGCAGATACGCAGTATTTT
TRBV27,TRBD1,many,TRBJ2-1,CASSNQQGALVNEQFF,TGTGCCAGCAGTAACCAACAGGGGGCACTTGTCAATGAGCAGTTCTTC
TRBV6-1,-,once,TRBJ1-1,CASKQGTEAFF,TGTGCCAGCAAACAGGGTACGGAAGCTTTCTTT
TRBV19,-,-,TRBJ1-1,CASRGVEAFF,TGTGCCAGTAGGGGAGTAGAAGCTTTCTTT
TRBV2,-,many,TRBJ1-4,CASSIQGTEKLFF,TGTGCCAGCTCTATCCAGGGGACCGAAAAACTGTTTTTT
TRBV4-1,TRBD1,-,TRBJ2-7,CASSFDRGAYEQYF,TGCGCCAGCAGTTTCGACAGGGGGGCCTACGAGCAGTACTTC